This TCR beta chain was captured by sequencing in a study of blood T cell repertoires in COVID-19. Study overall: Some COVID-19 samples were acute and others convalescent; all came from the United States, Italy and Spain. Sources were T cells, B-cell-depleted T cells, or PBMCs; the material itself was cDNA or gDNA.

The CDR3 runs 14 residues. CDR1 is ENHRY, CDR2 SYGVKD, per germline. Trimming at V came to 6 bases and at J to 2 bases, leaving 7 bases not matched to a gene. Original processing methods: Estimated nucleated cell counts came from reference gene primer amplification. TCRdb's table, derived via immunoSEQ multiplex PCR, lists solely in-frame clones and lacks some. The V and J calls and clone size are taken from that table; D and trimming were inferred from the DNA. This table has roughly 46,000 clones, around nine tenths appearing once. The chain recombines TRBV10-3 with TRBJ2-7, with 7 nucleotides matching TRBD1. The sequence derives from a man in his forties or fifties with active COVID-19. What was sequenced was peripheral blood. The CDR3, as DNA: TGTGCCATCAGCGCGATCCAGGGGGCCTACGAGCAGTACTTC. Residues: CAISAIQGAYEQYF.